This TCR beta chain was captured in a study of response to subunit inactivated influenza vaccine. TCRdb reprocessed the RT-PCR reads via MiXCR and lists one record per CDR3 protein. Seen here are some 500,000 distinct CDR3 sequences, roughly 13% observed once, and the top ten hold over 10%. Germline V gene lookup returns CDR1 DFQATT and CDR2 SNEGSKA (reference sequence). The CDR3 spans 15 residues. V was cut by 0 bases and J by 4 bases, with 15 bases left in between. The TCR sequence derives from a man aged 45 to 65 who received an inactivated influenza vaccine. The gene calls are TRBV20-1 and TRBJ1-2, with D tentatively TRBD1 (6 bases). The source material was PBMCs from blood, sampled roughly 48 days after vaccination. The CDR3 region is CSARDLRGTLYGYTF. DNA of the CDR3: TGCAGTGCTAGAGATCTGAGGGGGACTCTCTATGGCTACACCTTC.